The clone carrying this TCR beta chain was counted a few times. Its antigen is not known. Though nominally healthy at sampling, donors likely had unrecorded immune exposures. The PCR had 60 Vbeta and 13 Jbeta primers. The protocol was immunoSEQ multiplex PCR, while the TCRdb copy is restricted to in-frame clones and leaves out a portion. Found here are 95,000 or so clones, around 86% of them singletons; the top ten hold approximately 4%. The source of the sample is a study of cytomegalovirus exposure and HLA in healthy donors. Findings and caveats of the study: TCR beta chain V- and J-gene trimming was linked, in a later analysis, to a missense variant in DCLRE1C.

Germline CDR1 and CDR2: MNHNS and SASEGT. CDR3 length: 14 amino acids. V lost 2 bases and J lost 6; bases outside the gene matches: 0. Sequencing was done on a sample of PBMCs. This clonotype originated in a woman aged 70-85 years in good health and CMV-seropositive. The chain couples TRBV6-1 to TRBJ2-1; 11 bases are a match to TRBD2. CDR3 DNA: TGTGCCAGCAGTGAACTAGCGGGAGGCAATGAGCAGTTCTTC. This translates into CASSELAGGNEQFF.